The 25 T cell receptor beta chains presented below share a single source sample, sequenced in a study of read filtering for tumor transcriptome and immune sequencing. From 400 to 450 ng of RNA, a library with molecular barcoded alpha/delta and beta/gamma adaptors was made. One entry per CDR3 protein, called by TCRdb with MiXCR from the reads. The repertoire holds around 130,000 distinct CDR3 sequences, with over 10% as singletons. Sequencing used a population of CD138-negative cells sorted from bone marrow. The receptor source for this set is a donor aged 40 or older with multiple myeloma.

This clonotype was seen ten or more times. The V gene is TRBV20-1, the J gene TRBJ2-2; TRBD2 matches 13 bases. CDR3 length: 16 residues. Germline values: CDR1 DFQATT, CDR2 SNEGSKA (reference sequence). The V gene end was trimmed by 6 bases and the J gene end by 5 bases; junction bases not matched to a gene: 9. The DNA for the CDR3 is TGCAGTGCCTCGGGACTAGCGGGATTGGAGACCGGGGAGCTGTTTTTT. This codes for CSASGLAGLETGELFF.

The table lists this clonotype with a few counts. This chain uses TRBV7-2 with TRBJ2-3, with TRBD2 matching over 8 bases. V shed 8 bases and J 6 bases; nucleotides not matched to a gene: 7. Per the germline V gene, CDR1 is SGHTA and CDR2 is FQGNSA. The CDR3 is 13 amino acids. Here the CDR3 DNA reads TGTGCCAGCGGGAGCGGGAGCAGGGATACGCAGTATTTT. Residues: CASGSGSRDTQYF.

This clonotype was observed many times. The chain joins TRBV5-5 to TRBJ2-5; 9 positions match TRBD1. This CDR3 region has 15 residues. CDR1 SGHKS and CDR2 YYEKEE come from the germline V gene (reference sequence). V lost 4 bases and J lost 7; bases outside the gene matches: 11. The CDR3 DNA is TGTGCCAGCAGCCCCACCCCGGACAGGGGAAGGACCCAGTACTTC. Translating it yields CASSPTPDRGRTQYF. Filled out from reference TRBV5-5 and TRBJ2-5, the complete variable domain reads DAGVTQSPTHLIKTRGQQVTLRCSPISGHKSVSWYQQVLGQGPQFIFQYYEKEERGRGNFPDRFSARQFPNYSSELNVNALLLGDSALYLCASSPTPDRGRTQYFGPGTRLLVL.

This clonotype was recorded a few times. A much larger clone sits a single nucleotide away, making a read error possible. The V and J genes are TRBV6-5 and TRBJ2-1; D assignment may be TRBD1 or TRBD2 (6 bases each). The germline gives CDR1 MNHEY, CDR2 SVGAGI. The CDR3 spans 15 residues. The CDR3 coding sequence is TGTGCCGGCAGTTACTTAGGGGGGTACTACAATGAGCAGTTCTTC. This translates into CAGSYLGGYYNEQFF.

As to this clonotype: In this CDR3 the conserved last residue, phenylalanine or tryptophan, is missing, so a read error is likely. The chain is built from TRBV7-2 and TRBJ2-3; D gene uncertain. V was clipped by 5 bases and J by 0 bases, with 3 bases between them. CDR1 and CDR2 from the germline V gene are SGHTA and FQGNSA. The CDR3 spans 12 residues. The CDR3 is CASSESTDTQYI. For the CDR3, the DNA is TGTGCCAGCAGCGAGAGCACAGATACGCAGTATATC.

The J gene is TRBJ1-5, the V gene TRBV7-2, with D perhaps matching TRBD1 (5 bases). The V gene's germline CDR1 is SGHTA and CDR2 FQGNSA. Deletions cut 1 base from V and 4 bases from J, with 14 bases between. CDR3 length: 16 residues. CDR3 region: CASSLGGAGTNQPQHF. In DNA form, the CDR3 reads TGTGCCAGCAGCTTAGGTGGGGCAGGGACTAATCAGCCCCAGCATTTT.

V usage is TRBV11-2 and J usage is TRBJ2-5; D may match TRBD1 or TRBD2 (5 bases each). The CDR3 spans 15 residues. CDR1 is SGHAT and CDR2 is FQNNGV in the germline V gene. V shed 2 bases and J shed 5 bases, with 15 bases lying between them. The CDR3 coding sequence is TGTGCCAGCAGCTTAAGGGACCTAGTCGTCGAGACCCAGTACTTC. Protein: CASSLRDLVVETQYF.

This clonotype occurred many times. The V call is TRBV7-9, the J call TRBJ2-1; 7 bases match TRBD1. V lost 3 bases and J lost 8; bases outside the gene matches: 10. CDR1 is SEHNR and CDR2 is FQNEAQ in the germline V gene (reference sequence). The CDR3 has 15 residues. CDR3 sequence (DNA): TGTGCCAGCAGCTTGCCCCGGGACAGAAAAGATGAGCAGTTCTTC. Translating it yields CASSLPRDRKDEQFF.

In its sample, this clonotype was seen many times. This chain uses TRBV19 with TRBJ2-1; perhaps TRBD2 as D (6 bases). This CDR3 contains 17 residues. Germline V gives CDR1 LNHDA, CDR2 SQIVND (reference sequence). V was pared by 4 bases and J by 3 bases, with 19 bases between. CDR3 sequence reads: CASSTPWTTKIYNEQFF. CDR3 sequence (DNA): TGTGCCAGTAGTACCCCGTGGACTACTAAAATCTACAATGAGCAGTTCTTC.

A word on this clonotype: This may arise from a read error, as a much more abundant clone is one base away. V usage is TRBV29-1 and J usage is TRBJ2-1; the D call may be TRBD1 or TRBD2 (5 bases each). CDR3 length: 13 amino acids. V shed 7 bases and J shed 6 bases, with 16 bases lying between them. Germline V lookup: CDR1 SQVTM, CDR2 ANQGSEA. CDR3 bases: TGCAGCGCCCAGGGAGTACCCTCCAATGAGCAGTTCTTC. Translation gives CSAQGVPSNEQFF.

In this sample, this clonotype turned up many times. The rearrangement joins TRBV4-3 to TRBJ2-7, with TRBD2 matching over 7 bases. Per germline, CDR1 LGHNA and CDR2 YSLEER. The V segment lost 1 base and the J segment 4 bases; nucleotides outside the gene matches: 1. The CDR3 loop spans 13 amino acids. The CDR3 here is CASSQGSGYEQYF. In nucleotides, the CDR3 is TGCGCCAGCAGCCAAGGTAGCGGGTACGAGCAGTACTTC.

This clonotype was observed many times. The chain links TRBV4-2 to TRBJ2-4; TRBD1 agrees at 7 bases. Losses at the gene ends were 0 bases for V and 4 bases for J; bases not matched to a gene: 3. Germline CDR1 reads LGHNA; CDR2 reads YNFKEQ. CDR3 length: 15 residues. The CDR3 coding sequence is TGTGCCAGCAGCCAAGAGGTCAGGGGGAAAAACATTCAGTACTTC. This gives the protein CASSQEVRGKNIQYF.

This clonotype was seen more than once but under ten times. This sequence joins TRBV5-1 and TRBJ2-7; 8 bases are shared with TRBD2. CDR1 is SGHRS, CDR2 YFSETQ, per germline. The J segment lost 0 bases and the V segment lost 1 base, leaving 12 bases of the junction unmatched. CDR3 size: 18 residues. This chain's CDR3 is CASSLRTSGEGSSYEQYF. CDR3 nucleotide sequence: TGCGCCAGCAGCTTGCGCACTAGCGGAGAGGGAAGCTCCTACGAGCAGTACTTC.

Ten or more counts support this clonotype. The chain joins TRBV19 to TRBJ2-1, with D possibly matching TRBD1 (6 bases). This CDR3 contains 16 residues. The V end lost 4 bases, the J end lost 1 base, and 14 bases lay between the germline ends. Germline CDR1 LNHDA, CDR2 SQIVND (reference sequence). In DNA form, the CDR3 reads TGTGCCAGTAGTAACCCGGACAGACTTTCCTACAATGAGCAGTTCTTC. Translated: CASSNPDRLSYNEQFF.

This clonotype came up many times. J is TRBJ1-2 and V is TRBV18; 7 bases align to TRBD1. CDR1 KGHSH and CDR2 LQKENI come from the germline V gene. J gave up 6 bases and V 3 bases, and 19 bases lay outside the gene matches. This CDR3 has 18 residues. CDR3 DNA: TGTGCCAGCTCACCCTCGACCCTATACAGGGGAAGCTCCGATGGCTACACCTTC. It is translated as CASSPSTLYRGSSDGYTF.

On this clonotype itself: One base away lies a much larger clone, so this may be a sequencing read error. V gene TRBV7-8 combines with J gene TRBJ2-1; D remains unclear. This CDR3 region has 14 residues. The germline V gene has CDR1 SGHVS and CDR2 FQNEAQ. V was cut by 4 bases and J by 5 bases, with 12 bases left in between. The CDR3 protein is CASSSASLHNEQFF. DNA of the CDR3: TGTGCCAGCAGCTCCGCTTCCCTTCACAATGAGCAGTTCTTC.

Many counts were recorded for this clonotype. The V gene is TRBV11-2, the J gene TRBJ2-3, with TRBD2 identical over 7 bases. The CDR3 length is 15 residues. Germline loops: CDR1 SGHAT, CDR2 FQNNGV. V was pared by 5 bases and J by 0 bases, with 5 bases of the junction left unmatched. CDR3 nucleotide sequence: TGTGCCAGCAGCCCCGCCGGGAGGAGCACAGATACGCAGTATTTT. As protein: CASSPAGRSTDTQYF.

V usage is TRBV7-9 and J usage is TRBJ2-7; TRBD1 is a possible D gene (6 bases). The ends were cut back, 8 bases at V and 3 bases at J, with 17 bases in the middle. Germline CDR1 SEHNR, CDR2 FQNEAQ (reference sequence). The CDR3 consists of 14 residues. CDR3 in amino acids: CASHESGRGYEQYF. The CDR3 region has the DNA TGTGCCAGCCATGAGTCTGGCAGGGGCTACGAGCAGTACTTC.

This clonotype has at least ten counts. J is TRBJ2-2 and V is TRBV6-2 or TRBV6-3; the D gene is possibly TRBD2 (5 bases). Germline CDR1 MNHEY, CDR2 SVGEGT. Between the trimmed V and J ends, which lost 8 bases and 8 bases, there was a span of 9 bases. The CDR3 spans 11 residues. The CDR3 DNA reads TGTGCCAGCGGACTGGGTGGGGAGCTGTTTTTT. Residues: CASGLGGELFF.

Many counts were recorded for this clonotype. This chain uses TRBV5-1 with TRBJ2-1; D not certain. The CDR3 consists of 12 residues. V was clipped by 0 bases and J by 5 bases, with 3 bases between them. Germline-derived CDR1 and CDR2 are SGHRS and YFSETQ. The CDR3, as DNA: TGCGCCAGCAGCTTGGTAGACAATGAGCAGTTCTTC. This sequence encodes CASSLVDNEQFF.

This clonotype has just one count. Its ends do not fully match the called genes, so a read error is possible. The chain joins TRBV3-1 to TRBJ2-1; the match to TRBD2 covers 12 bases. Germline assignment: CDR1 LGHDT and CDR2 YNNKEL (reference sequence). The CDR3 is made up of 17 amino acids. The CDR3 DNA reads as TGTGCCAGCAGCCAGACACTAGCGGGAGGCACCTACAATGAGCAGTTTTTC. The encoded protein is CASSQTLAGGTYNEQFF.

V and J are TRBV10-3 and TRBJ1-1, with D unclear. Trimming removed 2 bases at V and 0 bases at J, with 13 bases between. CDR3 length: 16 amino acids. The germline V gene has CDR1 ENHRY and CDR2 SYGVKD. The CDR3: CAISEGEQRMNTEAFF. The CDR3 DNA is TGTGCCATCAGTGAGGGGGAACAGAGAATGAACACTGAAGCTTTCTTT.

Notes on this clonotype: This may arise from a read error, as a much more abundant clone is one base away. V is TRBV4-3 and J is TRBJ1-6, with unresolved D. Germline CDR1 and CDR2: LGHNA and YSLEER. This CDR3 comprises 15 residues. Trimming removed 3 bases at V and 9 bases at J, with 15 bases between. The CDR3 DNA follows: TGCGCCAGCAGCCATCTCATAGAAGGCACTTCACCCCTCCACTTT. This translates into CASSHLIEGTSPLHF.

The sample holds many counts of this clonotype. The CDR3 nucleotides read TGTGCCAGCAGTCGGACAGATTACAATGAGCAGTTCTTC. It yields the protein CASSRTDYNEQFF. J is TRBJ2-1 and V is TRBV6-5; the D gene is possibly TRBD1 (6 bases). The V end lost 5 bases, the J end lost 4 bases, and 9 bases lay between the germline ends. CDR1 is MNHEY, CDR2 SVGAGI, per germline. This CDR3 has 13 amino acids.

As for this clonotype: Germline is not matched at one junction end, which may reflect a read error. The chain links TRBV18 to TRBJ2-4; possible D gene TRBD1, 5 bases. Germline CDR1 is KGHSH and CDR2 is LQKENI. CDR3 length: 15 amino acids. CDR3 loop: CASSRQFLAKDIQYF. The CDR3 DNA sequence: TGTGCCAGCTCACGACAGTTTTTAGCCAAAGACATTCAGTACTTC.